This T cell receptor (beta chain) is from a study of blood T cell repertoires in COVID-19. Study summary: Sample material is recorded as cDNA or gDNA derived from T cells, B-cell-depleted T cells, or PBMCs.

The CDR3 sequence is 14 residues long. CDR1 and CDR2 (germline): GTSNPN, SVGIG (reference sequence). V was cut by 1 base and J by 1 base, with 10 bases left in between. Using immunoSEQ multiplex PCR, the repertoire was profiled, and TCRdb retains in-frame clones only, with some absent. This table holds around 340,000 clones, 65% to 85% found once. What was sequenced was peripheral blood. The rearrangement uses TRBV30 and TRBJ1-1; no clear D. The clonotype comes from a man aged 25-45 years with active or convalescent COVID-19. The CDR3 sequence: CAWSGRGPNTEAFF. The DNA of the CDR3 is TGTGCCTGGAGTGGCCGAGGTCCGAACACTGAAGCTTTCTTT.